This TCR beta chain originates from a study of long-term antiretroviral therapy in people with HIV (dated by TCRdb to between 2021 and 2024). For the wider study: The earliest samples were collected roughly a decade before the 2015 WHO recommendation for immediate ART, at a time when ART was usually postponed until CD4 counts fell. Whether ART initiation and durable HIV suppression were associated with changes in peripheral blood TRB repertoire composition and diversity was tested in a retrospective serial study. The cohort contributed about 180 cryopreserved PBMC samples from 25 to 35 adults with confirmed HIV infection, collected serially over a mean of about 6 years (range 1-12). Among the roughly 30 participants with HIV, around ten were female. No cross-contamination during QIAcube processing was shown when test extractions of a monoclonal T-cell line were performed alongside about 30 polyclonal samples. General conclusions and limits of the study: At every time point, the repertoire was dominated by expanded TRB clones first identified before ART initiation, although this dominance fluctuated and, in many PLHIV, declined after ART. Since PBMC availability was limited, sequencing covered only the TCR beta chain, with no alpha chain pairing. The samples span the years 2004 to 2017, and the ART regimens used at that time may not be as effective as current regimens. Compared with controls, HIV repertoires had narrower CDR3 length ranges, and the network structure pointed to an antigen-experienced repertoire that shifted only slightly toward naive after ART. Because pre-ART samples had limited cell numbers, profiling was done on unsorted PBMC rather than on sorted CD4+ and CD8+ T cells. Inferences about post-ART repertoire changes were limited because no data were available on ART adherence, viral resistance or therapy changes. A significant increase in TRB diversity was found to be associated with ART initiation, although TRB diversity was observed to remain significantly below that of transplant donor controls even after long-term ART.

The immunoSEQ hsTCRB v3.0 assay was used at survey level resolution for TRB variable region sequencing. The targeted TRB sequencing depth was 40,000-50,000 T-cell genomes per sample. Pooled TRB libraries were sequenced on an Illumina MiSeq with a v3 150-cycle kit. Concerning the study's data processing: Repertoire analysis ran in R within a reproducible Nextflow workflow covering QC, data transformation and analysis. LymphoSeq2, an R package for exploring AIRR-Seq data, was used to implement custom analyses. After excluding a handful of samples that yielded fewer than 5000 total TRB sequences, 150 to 200 HIV repertoires remained for analysis. Among the 170 to 200 retained HIV repertoires, 55 to 60 were collected before ART initiation and approximately 130 were collected after ART initiation. Repertoires were downsampled to 5000 TRB nucleotide sequences, with summary statistics averaged over 100 downsampling iterations. TRB sequences were retained for analysis only if CDR3 regions of at least seven amino acids were present. Diversity was assessed using a clonality score derived from Shannon entropy and using the Gini coefficient. In repertoire networks, the top 5000 CDR3 amino acid sequences were linked whenever an edit distance of one separated two sequences. For TRB CDR3 amino acid sequences, GLIPH2 was used to predict antigen specificity groups and MHC restriction. CDR3 amino acid sequences were matched against VDJdb and McPAS-TCR to flag known CMV, EBV, HIV or tissue antigen associations. Pre-ART, post-ART and control groups were compared with Wilcoxon signed-rank tests and Holm-Bonferroni correction. TCRdb mirrors the immuneACCESS table, restricted to in-frame sequences. Some clones are absent from its copies; in checked studies, under half trace to an unresolved V gene, and the reason for the others is unknown. That table is the source of V, J and clone size, and D and trimming were worked out from the DNA. A total of tens of thousands of clones appear in this sample, around 85% of them only once. The ten largest clones add up to roughly 5.6% of the sample.

To be included, a participant needed at least one PBMC sample from before ART initiation plus at least two post-ART samples. Treatment was received in the United States of America by all participants with HIV. Cryopreserved samples of about 0.95-10 million PBMC were thawed and washed before DNA extraction. At the time of the earliest PBMC sample, participants with HIV were aged between about 23 and 55 years. PBMC samples from each participant spanned 1-4 timepoints before ART initiation and 2-8 timepoints after ART initiation, with a median of 7 samples. Serial HIV viral load, CD4+ T-cell count, ART history and demographic data were obtained for every participant. Genomic DNA was extracted from unsorted PBMC with a Qiagen kit on a QIAcube, with processing performed in batches of 12 samples. The CDR3 goes from the cysteine to the phenylalanine over 14 residues. The entry retains the CDR3 DNA only, 42 bases that are in frame from base 1. The germline V gene provides CDR1 MNHNS and CDR2 SASEGT. V sheds 3 bases and J sheds 8 bases, leaving 14 bases between their ends.

To note about this clone: Its antigen remains unidentified. No qualities accompany the bases; no much larger clone lies one base away.

The specimen was unsorted PBMCs, collected 1.5 years after starting antiretroviral therapy. The chain was built from TRBV6-1 and TRBJ2-1; the D gene cannot be named for sure. This receptor was taken from a man younger than 30 with HIV. The CDR3 region reads CASSDFSRQDEQFF. The DNA reads TGTGCCAGCAGTGACTTCAGTAGGCAGGATGAGCAGTTCTTC.